Detailed here is one T cell receptor beta chain. What it binds is unknown. This entry belongs to a study of T-cell memory formation after mild COVID-19. Regarding the study as a whole: Clones shrinking from day 15 to 85 showed even CD4/CD8 mixes; later expanders tilted CD4+. Cross-reactive memory seemingly joined, as some responding clones were found in pre-infection memory. Contracting CD4+ clones were located mainly in CM and EM, and CD8+ clones in EMRA. The SARS-CoV-2 specificity of second-wave clones reaching peak at day 37 remained unverified.

The length of the CDR3 is 14 residues. V lost 4 bases and J lost 5, with 15 bases in between. Germline-derived CDR1 and CDR2 are SGHRS and YFSETQ. TCRdb passed the 5' RACE reads through MiXCR, listing each CDR3 protein once. The sample comprises about 320,000 distinct CDR3 sequences, more than 13% of which are singletons, and 20% to 25% rests with the top ten. The chain employs TRBV5-1 and TRBJ1-2; D unclear. The sequenced sample consisted of PBMCs or a T cell subset sorted from them (not recorded which). This sequence was found in a man younger than 30 who had mild COVID-19 (a few samples of this study predate the infection). Cell type and time point are not known. CDR3 sequence: CASSPEPGGYGYTF. In nucleotides, the CDR3 is TGCGCCAGCAGCCCTGAACCCGGAGGATATGGCTACACCTTC.